The 28 T cell receptor beta chains listed next were all sequenced from one sample in a study of graft-versus-host responses after intestinal transplantation. Produced via immunoSEQ multiplex PCR; TCRdb's table is partial and in-frame only. This table has tens of thousands of clones, roughly 89% appearing once. The sequencing here drew on PBMCs, taken roughly 120 days after intestinal transplantation. Receptors were obtained from a human patient who received an intestinal transplant, so some T cells may come from the graft donor.

This chain links TRBV6-6 with TRBJ1-2, with D possibly matching TRBD1 (5 bases). CDR1 is MNHNY and CDR2 is SVGAGI in the germline V gene (reference sequence). The V end was cut by 0 bases, the J end by 2 bases, with 13 bases between. The CDR3 totals 16 residues. For the CDR3, the DNA is TGTGCCAGCAGTTACTCGACACAGGTCTACAACTATGGCTACACCTTC. Protein product: CASSYSTQVYNYGYTF.

For the CDR3, the DNA is TGCGCCAGCAGCTTGGAGTACGAGCAGTACTTC. This sequence encodes CASSLEYEQYF. V is TRBV5-1 and J is TRBJ2-7; D is unresolved. Per the germline V gene, CDR1 is SGHRS and CDR2 is YFSETQ. The germline V and J ends were trimmed by 0 bases and 4 bases, with 2 bases remaining between them. The CDR3 consists of 11 residues.

The chain links TRBV29-1 to TRBJ2-3; 13 bases are shared with TRBD2. J was trimmed by 6 bases and V by 2 bases; bases with no gene match: 17. Germline values: CDR1 SQVTM, CDR2 ANQGSEA. The length of the CDR3 is 19 residues. CDR3: CSVETQRHRGLAGVDTQYF. For the CDR3, the DNA is TGCAGCGTTGAAACACAAAGACACAGAGGACTAGCGGGAGTGGATACGCAGTATTTT.

The chain joins TRBV5-6 to TRBJ2-2; TRBD2 is a possible D gene (5 bases). This CDR3 contains 15 residues. Between the trimmed V and J ends, which lost 0 bases and 6 bases, there was a span of 12 bases. In germline, CDR1 is SGHDT, CDR2 YYEEEE. CDR3 DNA: TGTGCCAGCAGCTTGGATTGGCGGGCGGCCGGGGAGCTGTTTTTT. Translating it yields CASSLDWRAAGELFF.

This clone has just one count. This chain joins TRBV28 and TRBJ2-3; the match to TRBD2 covers 9 bases. The CDR3 covers 15 residues. Germline V gene lookup returns CDR1 MDHEN and CDR2 SYDVKM. V was pared by 9 bases and J by 5 bases, with 12 bases of the junction left unmatched. In DNA, the CDR3 is TGTGCCAGTGGGGGCGGCGGGAGGGCCCGAGATACGCAGTATTTT. Amino acid sequence: CASGGGGRARDTQYF.

This sequence joins TRBV5-1 and TRBJ1-1; weak D call: TRBD1 (6 bases). CDR1 and CDR2 from the germline V gene are SGHRS and YFSETQ. This CDR3 has 14 amino acids. Trimming took 0 bases from V and 3 from J, leaving 9 bases between them. CDR3 nucleotide sequence: TGCGCCAGCAGCTTGGGGCAGGGGCACACTGAAGCTTTCTTT. This gives the protein CASSLGQGHTEAFF.

The chain carries TRBV19 and TRBJ2-1; perhaps TRBD1 as D (6 bases). The V end was cut by 1 base, the J end by 7 bases, with 11 bases between. Germline CDR1 reads LNHDA; CDR2 reads SQIVND (reference sequence). This CDR3 spans 14 amino acids. CDR3 sequence reads: CASSIGWGRNEQFF. The CDR3 nucleotides read TGTGCCAGTAGTATAGGGTGGGGGCGGAATGAGCAGTTCTTC.

The chain uses TRBV10-2 and TRBJ2-5; the match to TRBD2 covers 14 bases. Trimming cost V 6 bases and J 5 bases; bases outside gene matches: 11. CDR1 WSHSY and CDR2 SAAADI come from the germline V gene. The CDR3 length is 17 residues. The CDR3 region is CASRDLGLAGAYETQYF. CDR3 in DNA: TGCGCCAGCAGGGACTTGGGACTAGCGGGAGCGTACGAGACCCAGTACTTC.

The chain links TRBV2 to TRBJ2-3; possible D gene TRBD2, 6 bases. The V gene's germline CDR1 is SNHLY and CDR2 FYNNEI. The CDR3 totals 15 residues. The V end was cut by 7 bases, the J end by 0 bases, with 14 bases between. The CDR3 bases are TGTGCCAGCATAAAGGAGGGTGGAAGCACAGATACGCAGTATTTT. It specifies CASIKEGGSTDTQYF.

This chain connects TRBV19 to TRBJ1-5; D not resolved. The germline V gene encodes CDR1 LNHDA and CDR2 SQIVND (reference sequence). This CDR3 has 15 residues. Trimming took off 1 base at V and 6 bases at J, with 13 bases between the two ends. The DNA of the CDR3 is TGTGCCAGTAGTATAGGGGCCGGGCACTCTCAGCCCCAGCATTTT. Its protein is CASSIGAGHSQPQHF.

This chain joins TRBV6-5 and TRBJ2-3, with 7 bases matching TRBD2. This CDR3 is 14 amino acids long. Per germline, CDR1 MNHEY and CDR2 SVGAGI. J lost 4 bases, V lost 3 bases, and 4 bases had no gene match. The CDR3, as DNA: TGTGCCAGCAGTTATGGGAGCGGGGCAGATACGCAGTATTTT. Translating gives CASSYGSGADTQYF.

This rearrangement joins TRBV19 to TRBJ1-1; D is uncertain. CDR1 is LNHDA, CDR2 SQIVND, per germline (reference sequence). The CDR3 is made up of 13 amino acids. Trimming stripped 7 bases from V and 4 bases from J, with 13 bases between. CDR3 sequence (DNA): TGTGCCAGTAACCATCCGTTTAGCACTGAAGCTTTCTTT. Amino acids: CASNHPFSTEAFF. The full variable domain, its missing parts supplied by reference TRBV19 and TRBJ1-1, is DGGITQSPKYLFRKEGQNVTLSCEQNLNHDAMYWYRQDPGQGLRLIYYSQIVNDFQKGDIAEGYSVSREKKESFPLTVTSAQKNPTAFYLCASNHPFSTEAFFGQGTRLTVV.

The chain uses TRBV4-1 and TRBJ2-3; 7 bases line up with TRBD2. Germline V gene sequence: CDR1 MGHRA, CDR2 YSYEKL. Trimming took 3 bases from V and 0 from J; bases not matched to a gene: 9. The length of the CDR3 is 17 residues. CDR3 DNA sequence: TGCGCCAGCAGCCACCCCTATTCCGGGAGGAGCACAGATACGCAGTATTTT. Encoded protein: CASSHPYSGRSTDTQYF.

The chain carries TRBV13 and TRBJ2-3, with D tentatively TRBD2 (5 bases). Per germline, CDR1 PRHDT and CDR2 FYEKMQ (reference sequence). V was clipped by 6 bases and J by 1 base, with 11 bases between them. The CDR3 contains 14 residues. This CDR3 is CASRELVGTDTQYF. CDR3 coding DNA: TGTGCCAGCAGAGAACTAGTTGGCACAGATACGCAGTATTTT.

The chain recombines TRBV19 with TRBJ1-1; D might be TRBD1 (5 bases). The V gene's germline CDR1 is LNHDA and CDR2 SQIVND (reference sequence). This CDR3 has 13 amino acids. Trimming pared 6 bases from V and 1 base from J, leaving 9 bases between. The CDR3 nucleotides read TGTGCCAGTAGGACAACAGGGAACACTGAAGCTTTCTTT. It encodes CASRTTGNTEAFF.

The rearrangement uses TRBV7-9 and TRBJ1-1; tentative D call: TRBD1 (6 bases). Deletions cut 7 bases from V and 3 bases from J, with 15 bases between. Germline CDR1 and CDR2: SEHNR and FQNEAQ (reference sequence). This CDR3 is 14 amino acids long. CDR3 residues: CASIGTRVDTEAFF. The CDR3 bases are TGTGCCAGCATAGGGACACGGGTTGACACTGAAGCTTTCTTT.

The chain recombines TRBV28 with TRBJ2-7, with TRBD1 identical over 7 bases. The CDR3 has 15 residues. V was clipped by 2 bases and J by 2 bases; unmatched bases: 6. The germline V gene has CDR1 MDHEN and CDR2 SYDVKM. The CDR3 here is CASSLPQGVTYEQYF. The CDR3 nucleotides are TGTGCCAGCAGTTTACCCCAGGGGGTTACCTACGAGCAGTACTTC.

V gene TRBV28 combines with J gene TRBJ2-7, with a tentative D call TRBD2 (6 bases). The CDR3 runs 15 residues. Trimming removed 5 bases at V and 4 bases at J, with 18 bases between. Germline V gene data show CDR1 as MDHEN and CDR2 as SYDVKM. Here the CDR3 DNA reads TGTGCCAGCAGTCACCCTGAGCGGGCAACTTACGAGCAGTACTTC. Its translation: CASSHPERATYEQYF.

The genes are TRBV6-5 and TRBJ2-1, with TRBD2 identical over 9 bases. The CDR3 extends over 14 amino acids. The ends lost 4 bases at V and 10 bases at J; junction bases unmatched: 8. Germline V gene sequence: CDR1 MNHEY, CDR2 SVGAGI. CDR3 sequence reads: CASSWAGGLSEQFF. The CDR3 DNA is TGTGCCAGCAGTTGGGCGGGGGGGCTGTCCGAGCAGTTCTTC.

The gene calls are TRBV13 and TRBJ1-1; D is perhaps TRBD1 (5 bases). Trimming shortened V by 5 bases and J by 4 bases, and 14 bases separated the two germline ends. Germline V lookup: CDR1 PRHDT, CDR2 FYEKMQ (reference sequence). The CDR3 totals 14 residues. The CDR3 DNA follows: TGTGCCAGCAGCAGAGGCGGGGGTGCCACTGAAGCTTTCTTT. Translation gives CASSRGGGATEAFF.

The J gene is TRBJ2-1, the V gene TRBV28, with 7 bases that match TRBD1. Germline assignment: CDR1 MDHEN and CDR2 SYDVKM. The CDR3 has 16 residues. Unmatched junction bases numbered 10, after V lost 4 bases and J lost 4 bases. As DNA, the CDR3 is TGTGCCAGCAGTTCCCGCGACAGGGTCCCTTACAATGAGCAGTTCTTC. Amino acids: CASSSRDRVPYNEQFF. Full variable domain (outside the CDR3, taken from reference TRBV28 and TRBJ2-1): DVKVTQSSRYLVKRTGEKVFLECVQDMDHENMFWYRQDPGLGLRLIYFSYDVKMKEKGDIPEGYSVSREKKERFSLILESASTNQTSMYLCASSSRDRVPYNEQFFGPGTRLTVL.

The J gene is TRBJ1-6, the V gene TRBV6-5; unclear D gene. Looked up from germline, CDR1 is MNHEY and CDR2 is SVGAGI. V lost 2 bases, J lost 10 bases, and 12 bases lay in between. CDR3 length equals 14 residues. CDR3 in DNA: TGTGCCAGCAGTTACGGGCAGGTTGGGTCACCCCTCCACTTT. The encoded protein is CASSYGQVGSPLHF.

The CDR3 spells CASNGDGAYNEQFF. The CDR3 DNA reads as TGTGCCAGCAACGGAGACGGGGCCTACAATGAGCAGTTCTTC. This chain joins TRBV6-6 and TRBJ2-1; TRBD2 might be the D (5 bases). The germline V gene encodes CDR1 MNHNY and CDR2 SVGAGI (reference sequence). This CDR3 contains 14 residues. V lost 7 bases to trimming and J lost 2 bases, with 12 bases between them.

The chain links TRBV28 to TRBJ1-1; TRBD1 might be the D (6 bases). The CDR3 spans 15 residues. The V and J ends lost 6 bases and 0 bases respectively, with 14 bases between them. CDR1 is MDHEN and CDR2 is SYDVKM in the germline V gene. This CDR3 is CASSRGGGMNTEAFF. The CDR3 DNA sequence: TGTGCCAGCAGCCGGGGGGGCGGCATGAACACTGAAGCTTTCTTT.

This rearrangement joins TRBV4-1 to TRBJ1-1; 7 positions agree with TRBD1. Germline CDR1 reads MGHRA; CDR2 reads YSYEKL. This CDR3 spans 15 amino acids. Trimming cost V 1 base and J 6 bases; bases outside gene matches: 8. CDR3 DNA sequence: TGCGCCAGCAGCCAAGCGGGCCAGGGGGGCCCTGAAGCTTTCTTT. This sequence encodes CASSQAGQGGPEAFF.

The chain has TRBV6-1 and TRBJ1-2, with 7 nucleotides matching TRBD1. The CDR3 loop spans 14 amino acids. Germline loops: CDR1 MNHNS, CDR2 SASEGT. The junction had 9 bases not matched to a gene; V was cut back by 6 bases and J by 5 bases. The CDR3 is CASRKLTTGYGYTF. The CDR3 DNA reads as TGTGCCAGCAGGAAACTGACGACAGGGTATGGCTACACCTTC.

V usage is TRBV19 and J usage is TRBJ2-7; 8 bases are a match to TRBD1. The CDR3 is 15 residues long. The V gene end was trimmed by 7 bases and the J gene end by 3 bases; junction bases not matched to a gene: 11. Per germline, CDR1 LNHDA and CDR2 SQIVND (reference sequence). The CDR3 nucleotides read TGTGCCAGTAAAGTCACCGGGACAGGTCTCTACGAGCAGTACTTC. Its translation: CASKVTGTGLYEQYF.

The J gene is TRBJ1-5, the V gene TRBV27; D is perhaps TRBD1 (5 bases). Per germline, CDR1 MNHEY and CDR2 SMNVEV (reference sequence). Trimming cost V 3 bases and J 4 bases, with 10 bases left between them. This CDR3 comprises 14 residues. CDR3 coding DNA: TGTGCCAGCAGTTTCATCGGGGCGAATCAGCCCCAGCATTTT. This codes for CASSFIGANQPQHF.